Listed below are T cell receptor beta chains from one sample, sequenced in a study of shared clonotypes between healthy human individuals. TCRdb keeps only in-frame clones here, not all; method: immunoSEQ multiplex PCR. The repertoire has millions of clones, about 93% of them found once; the top ten carry more than 1.5%. Sequenced sample: naive CD8+ T cells from PBMCs. All receptors derive from a man aged 18 to 30 in good health. Some clones in this sample may be carry-over from other donors' samples. Both conserved end residues are part of each CDR3. D genes are given only for firm matches. Where a row states a size, it is once, few, many or the class of an expanded clone; other rows omit it.

TRBD1	TRBV2	NA	TRBJ1-2	TGTGCCAGCAGTCCGGACAGGGGGTACTATGGCTACACCTTC	CASSPDRGYYGYTF
NA	TRBV7-6	NA	TRBJ2-7	TGTGCCAGCAGCGCACAGGGGAGGTTTTACGAGCAGTACTTC	CASSAQGRFYEQYF
NA	TRBV10-2	NA	TRBJ2-5	TGCGCCAGCCAAACGGGACACTACCAAGAGACCCAGTACTTC	CASQTGHYQETQYF
NA	TRBV5-8	NA	TRBJ2-3	TGTGCCAGCAGCCCAAGACACCACCAGACAGATACGCAGTATTTT	CASSPRHHQTDTQYF
NA	TRBV5-1	NA	TRBJ1-2	TGCGCCAGCAGCCCAACGGACACCCCCTTGGGCTATGGCTACACCTTC	CASSPTDTPLGYGYTF
NA	TRBV27	NA	TRBJ2-7	TGTGCCAGCAGTTGGGAGGGGGGGGAGACTTACGAGCAGTACTTC	CASSWEGGETYEQYF
TRBD1	TRBV4-1	NA	TRBJ1-1	TGCGCCAGCAGCCAACGCGACAGGGCGAACACTGAAGCTTTCTTT	CASSQRDRANTEAFF
TRBD2	TRBV13	NA	TRBJ2-7	TGTGCCAGCAGCAGCGGGAGCCCTCCTTACGAGCAGTACTTC	CASSSGSPPYEQYF
TRBD2	TRBV5-1	NA	TRBJ2-7	TGCGCCAGCAGCTTGGATCCAGCGGGGCCTCCCTACGAGCAGTACTTC	CASSLDPAGPPYEQYF
NA	TRBV27	NA	TRBJ2-6	TGTGCCAGCAGTACCCGCCCAACAGGGTCTGGGGCCAACGTCCTGACTTTC	CASSTRPTGSGANVLTF
NA	TRBV9	NA	TRBJ2-1	TGTGCCAGCAGCGTAGAGGGGTGGCATGAGCAGTTCTTC	CASSVEGWHEQFF
TRBD1	TRBV4-1	NA	TRBJ2-7	TGCGCCAGCAGCCCAAACCCGACAGGGTCCTACGAGCAGTACTTC	CASSPNPTGSYEQYF
TRBD2	TRBV9	NA	TRBJ2-5	TGTGCCAGCAGCGAATTTTGGGGAGCGGGAATGTCAGAGACCCAGTACTTC	CASSEFWGAGMSETQYF
NA	TRBV15	NA	TRBJ1-4	TGTGCCACCAGCAGAGGGCAGGCTAATGAAAAACTGTTTTTT	CATSRGQANEKLFF
TRBD1	TRBV28	NA	TRBJ2-7	TGTGCCAGCAGTACGGGACAGGGTTACGAGCAGTACTTC	CASSTGQGYEQYF
TRBD2	TRBV6-1	once	TRBJ2-7	TGTGCCAGCAGCGGGACTAGCGGGAGCGACGAGCAGTACTTC	CASSGTSGSDEQYF
TRBD2	TRBV6-5	NA	TRBJ2-1	TGTGCCAGCAGTTACGGGACTAGCGGTTACAATGAGCAGTTCTTC	CASSYGTSGYNEQFF
TRBD1	TRBV10-2	NA	TRBJ2-7	TGCGCCAGCAGTACGACAGGGTACGAGCAGTACTTC	CASSTTGYEQYF
NA	TRBV4-2	NA	TRBJ2-7	TGTGCCAGCAGCCATGGTACTAGCTCTTCCTACGAGCAGTACTTC	CASSHGTSSSYEQYF
NA	TRBV27	NA	TRBJ2-1	TGTGCCAGCAGTTCCGAGGAGACAGGAAGCTCCTACAATGAGCAGTTCTTC	CASSSEETGSSYNEQFF
NA	TRBV28	NA	TRBJ1-5	TGTGCCAGCAGTTTAGTGCGTAGCAATCAGCCCCAGCATTTT	CASSLVRSNQPQHF
TRBD2	TRBV4-1	NA	TRBJ2-7	TGCGCCAGCAGCCAAGATGGGGCTAGCGGGTGGAACGAGCAGTACTTC	CASSQDGASGWNEQYF
TRBD1	TRBV27	once	TRBJ2-2	TGTGCCAGCGGACACAGGGGGCGGGGAAGCGGGGAGCTGTTTTTT	CASGHRGRGSGELFF
TRBD2	TRBV7-6	once	TRBJ2-1	TGTGCCAGCAGCGCCCTACTAGCGGGAGAGAACAATGAGCAGTTCTTC	CASSALLAGENNEQFF
NA	TRBV27	NA	TRBJ1-5	TGTGCCAGCACCCCGGACGGGAACTCCTATAGCAATCAGCCCCAGCATTTT	CASTPDGNSYSNQPQHF
TRBD1	TRBV5-7	NA	TRBJ1-4	TGTGCCAGCAGCTCCCGGGACAGGGGGCGCGGAAATGAAAAACTGTTTTTT	CASSSRDRGRGNEKLFF
TRBD1	TRBV5-6	NA	TRBJ1-2	TGTGCCAGCAGCTTGGGACAGGGTACTAACTATGGCTACACCTTC	CASSLGQGTNYGYTF
NA	TRBV27	NA	TRBJ2-5	TGTGCCAGCAGCCCAAGGGGAGGCGGGTACCAAGAGACCCAGTACTTC	CASSPRGGGYQETQYF
NA	TRBV7-2	NA	TRBJ2-7	TGTGCCAGCAGCACCGACAGAAAGCAGTACTTC	CASSTDRKQYF
TRBD1	TRBV9	NA	TRBJ1-1	TGTGCCAGCAGCACAACAGGGGTGAACACTGAAGCTTTCTTT	CASSTTGVNTEAFF
NA	TRBV6-5	NA	TRBJ2-2	TGTGCCAGCAGTATTCACCAGGGGAACACCGGGGAGCTGTTTTTT	CASSIHQGNTGELFF
NA	TRBV21-1	NA	TRBJ1-2	TGTGCCAGTGGTCTTACTTTGGGAGGTGGCTACACCTTC	CASGLTLGGGYTF
TRBD1	TRBV7-8	NA	TRBJ1-2	TGTGCCAGCAGCTTAGCCGGGACAGGGCTCTATGGCTACACCTTC	CASSLAGTGLYGYTF
NA	TRBV5-4	NA	TRBJ2-7	TGTGCCAGCAGCTTGCGGCAGGGGCTAGGGGACGAGCAGTACTTC	CASSLRQGLGDEQYF
NA	TRBV7-9	NA	TRBJ1-2	TGTGCCAGCAGCTTAGGCGGGACAAGCTATGGCTACACCTTC	CASSLGGTSYGYTF
TRBD2	TRBV19	NA	TRBJ2-3	TGTGCCAGTAGTATATCAGCTAGCGGGAGGGGTTCGGGGGATACGCAGTATTTT	CASSISASGRGSGDTQYF
TRBD2	TRBV7-2	NA	TRBJ2-1	TGTGCCAGCAGCTTGGGACTAGCGGGAGGGCCCTTTGAGCAGTTCTTC	CASSLGLAGGPFEQFF
TRBD1	TRBV5-1	NA	TRBJ2-1	TGCGCCAGCAGGAGGACAGGGATGTACAATGAGCAGTTCTTC	CASRRTGMYNEQFF
TRBD1	TRBV30	once	TRBJ2-7	TGTGCCTGGAGTAACGACAGGGGTCTCTACGAGCAGTACTTC	CAWSNDRGLYEQYF
NA	TRBV4-3	NA	TRBJ2-1	TGCGCCAGCAGCCAAGATCCGGGCGGAATAGCCGGGGAGCAGTTCTTC	CASSQDPGGIAGEQFF
NA	TRBV27	NA	TRBJ2-7	TGTGCCAGCAGTCTAGGGACGATACGAGCCTACGAGCAGTACTTC	CASSLGTIRAYEQYF
NA	TRBV6-5	NA	TRBJ1-5	TGTGCCAGCAGTCCTACGACTGGAATTCAGCCCCAGCATTTT	CASSPTTGIQPQHF
NA	TRBV21-1	NA	TRBJ1-1	TGTGCCAGCCAACGGACAGTCCTGAACACTGAAGCTTTCTTT	CASQRTVLNTEAFF